Below, 6 T cell receptor beta chains from the same sample are listed, as sequenced in a study of cytomegalovirus exposure and HLA in healthy donors. PCR employed 60 Vbeta and 13 Jbeta primers. The data were produced by immunoSEQ multiplex PCR, yet TCRdb's version contains in-frame clones alone and is incomplete. The data contain tens of thousands of clones, approximately 63% of them singletons. Sequenced input: PBMCs. The receptors shown here come from a woman aged 45-60 years in good health and CMV-seropositive.

Written as DNA, the CDR3 is TGTGCCATCAGTGATAACAACAATCAGCCCCAGCATTTT. Protein product: CAISDNNNQPQHF. The chain is built from TRBV10-3 and TRBJ1-5; unclear D gene. Trimming pared 3 bases from V and 3 bases from J, leaving 6 bases between. The CDR3 covers 13 residues. Germline assignment: CDR1 ENHRY and CDR2 SYGVKD.

The chain couples TRBV4-3 to TRBJ2-7, with 8 bases aligning to TRBD1. After removal of 0 bases from V and 4 bases from J, the junction contained 5 bases not matched to a gene. The CDR3 has 15 amino acids. CDR1 and CDR2 (germline): LGHNA, YSLEER. CDR3 in amino acids: CASSQDGTGLYEQYF. The CDR3 region has the DNA TGCGCCAGCAGCCAAGACGGGACAGGACTATACGAGCAGTACTTC.

The genes are TRBV27 and TRBJ2-1; the match to TRBD2 covers 11 bases. V was pared by 1 base and J by 2 bases, with 4 bases of the junction left unmatched. CDR3 size: 17 residues. The germline CDR1 and CDR2 sequences are MNHEY and SMNVEV (reference sequence). The CDR3 DNA reads as TGTGCCAGCAGTTTATGGTCTAGCGGGGGGCCCTACAATGAGCAGTTCTTC. It is translated as CASSLWSSGGPYNEQFF.

This rearrangement joins TRBV6-1 to TRBJ1-6; D perhaps matches TRBD1 (5 bases). Germline assignment: CDR1 MNHNS and CDR2 SASEGT. CDR3 size: 14 residues. V lost 6 bases to trimming and J lost 16 bases, with 22 bases between them. CDR3 residues: CASRGGAVYPILHF. In nucleotides, the CDR3 is TGTGCCAGCAGGGGGGGTGCCGTGTACCCTATTCTCCACTTT.

The table lists this clone with a count of one. The chain has TRBV7-2 and TRBJ2-7, with D uncertain. Germline CDR1 reads SGHTA; CDR2 reads FQGNSA. V gave up 6 bases and J gave up 3 bases, with 6 bases separating them. This CDR3 has 11 amino acids. The DNA of the CDR3 is TGTGCCAGCAGACAGCACTACGAGCAGTACTTC. This codes for CASRQHYEQYF.

This chain connects TRBV27 to TRBJ2-5, with D maybe TRBD1 (6 bases). Trimming removed 6 bases at V and 5 bases at J, with 16 bases between. Germline V CDR1 and CDR2: MNHEY, SMNVEV (reference sequence). The CDR3 is made up of 14 amino acids. The CDR3 nucleotides read TGTGCCAGCAGCCGAGCCCTAAGGGGGGAGACCCAGTACTTC. Protein product: CASSRALRGETQYF.